Sequencing of this TCR beta chain was carried out in a study of post-analysis software for immune sequencing data. This clonotype appeared a few times. Unique molecular identifiers tagged the TCR beta cDNA libraries. TCRdb itself ran the PCR reads through MiXCR, one entry per CDR3 protein. The sample records about 570,000 distinct CDR3 sequences, about a third being singletons. The sequenced sample was blood. This sequence was found in a girl under 18 with multiple sclerosis.

CDR3 region: CASSLGQENSPLHF. The CDR3 DNA is TGTGCCAGCAGCTTAGGCCAGGAGAATTCACCCCTCCACTTT. The V gene is TRBV11-3, the J gene TRBJ1-6; D is ambiguous. This CDR3 has 14 amino acids. The ends were cut back, 1 base at V and 7 bases at J, with 8 bases in the middle. From germline, CDR1 is SGHNT and CDR2 YENEEA.